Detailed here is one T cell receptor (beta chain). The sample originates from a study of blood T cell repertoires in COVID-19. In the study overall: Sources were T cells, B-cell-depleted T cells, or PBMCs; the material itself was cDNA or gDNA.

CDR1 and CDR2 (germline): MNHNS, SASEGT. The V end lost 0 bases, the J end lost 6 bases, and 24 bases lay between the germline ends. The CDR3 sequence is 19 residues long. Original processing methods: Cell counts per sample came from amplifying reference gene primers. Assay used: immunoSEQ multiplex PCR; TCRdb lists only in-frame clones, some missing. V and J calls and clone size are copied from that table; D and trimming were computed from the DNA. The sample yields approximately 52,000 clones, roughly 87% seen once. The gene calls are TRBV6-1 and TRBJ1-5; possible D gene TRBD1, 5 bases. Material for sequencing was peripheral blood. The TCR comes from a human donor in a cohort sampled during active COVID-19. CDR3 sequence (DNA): TGTGCCAGCAGTGAAGCGCTTCGCGCACAGGAGCTCCTGCTTCAGCCCCAGCATTTT. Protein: CASSEALRAQELLLQPQHF.